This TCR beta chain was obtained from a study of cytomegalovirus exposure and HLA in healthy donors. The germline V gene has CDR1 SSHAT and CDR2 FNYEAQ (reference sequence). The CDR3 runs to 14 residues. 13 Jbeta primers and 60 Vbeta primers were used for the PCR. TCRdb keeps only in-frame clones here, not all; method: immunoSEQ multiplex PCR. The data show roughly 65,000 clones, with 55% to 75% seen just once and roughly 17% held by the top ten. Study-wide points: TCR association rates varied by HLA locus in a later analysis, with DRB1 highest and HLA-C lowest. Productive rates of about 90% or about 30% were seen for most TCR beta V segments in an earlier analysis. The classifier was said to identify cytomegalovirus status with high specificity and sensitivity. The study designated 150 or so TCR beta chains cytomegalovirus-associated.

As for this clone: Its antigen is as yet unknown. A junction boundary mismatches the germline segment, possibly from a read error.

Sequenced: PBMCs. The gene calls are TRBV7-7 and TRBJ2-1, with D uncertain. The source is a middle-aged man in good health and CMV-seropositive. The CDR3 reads CASSLGSSYNEQFF. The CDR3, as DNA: TGTGCTAGCAGCTTAGGTAGTTCCTACAATGAGCAGTTCTTC. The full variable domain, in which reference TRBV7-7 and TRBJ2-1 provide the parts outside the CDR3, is GAGVSQSPRYKVTKRGQDVTLRCDPISSHATLYWYQQALGQGPEFLTYFNYEAQPDKSGLPSDRFSAERPEGSISTLTIQRTEQRDSAMYRCASSLGSSYNEQFFGPGTRLTVL.